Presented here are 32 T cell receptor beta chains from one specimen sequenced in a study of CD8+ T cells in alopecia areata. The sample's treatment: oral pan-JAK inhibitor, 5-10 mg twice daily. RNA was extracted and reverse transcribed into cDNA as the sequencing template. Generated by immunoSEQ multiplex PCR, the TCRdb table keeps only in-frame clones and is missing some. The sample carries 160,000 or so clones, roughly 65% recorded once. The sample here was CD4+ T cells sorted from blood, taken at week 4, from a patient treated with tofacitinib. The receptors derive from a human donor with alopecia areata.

DNA for the CDR3: TGTGCCAGCAGTGAAGGGGTAGCTCCTGAGCAGTTCTTC. This codes for CASSEGVAPEQFF. The chain is built from TRBV25-1 and TRBJ2-1; no firm D call. V lost 2 bases to trimming and J lost 9 bases, with 11 bases between them. This CDR3 comprises 13 residues. From germline, CDR1 is MGHDK and CDR2 SYGVNS. The full variable domain, rest sourced from reference TRBV25-1 and TRBJ2-1, is EADIYQTPRYLVIGTGKKITLECSQTMGHDKMYWYQQDPGMELHLIHYSYGVNSTEKGDLSSESTVSRIRTEHFPLTLESARPSHTSQYLCASSEGVAPEQFFGPGTRLTVL.

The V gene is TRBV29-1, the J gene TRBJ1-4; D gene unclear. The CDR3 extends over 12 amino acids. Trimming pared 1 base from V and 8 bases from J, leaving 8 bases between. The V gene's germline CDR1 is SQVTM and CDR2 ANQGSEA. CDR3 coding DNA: TGCAGCGTTGAAGCCGCTGGAGAAAAACTGTTTTTT. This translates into CSVEAAGEKLFF.

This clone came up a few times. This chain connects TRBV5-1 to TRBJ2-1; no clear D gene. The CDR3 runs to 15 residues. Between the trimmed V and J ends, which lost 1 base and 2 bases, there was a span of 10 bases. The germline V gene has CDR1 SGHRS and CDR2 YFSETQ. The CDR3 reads CASSLQLTTYNEQFF. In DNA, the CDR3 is TGCGCCAGCAGCTTGCAGCTCACCACCTACAATGAGCAGTTCTTC.

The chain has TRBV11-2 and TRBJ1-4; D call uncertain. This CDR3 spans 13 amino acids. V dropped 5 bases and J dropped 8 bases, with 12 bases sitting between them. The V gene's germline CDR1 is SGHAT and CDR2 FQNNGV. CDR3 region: CASSREPVEKLFF. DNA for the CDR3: TGTGCCAGCAGCCGGGAGCCGGTCGAAAAACTGTTTTTT.

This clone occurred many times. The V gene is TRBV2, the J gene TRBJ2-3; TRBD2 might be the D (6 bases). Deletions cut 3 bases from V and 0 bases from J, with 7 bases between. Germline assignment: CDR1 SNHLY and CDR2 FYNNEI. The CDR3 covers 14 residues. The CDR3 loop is CASSEGLSTDTQYF. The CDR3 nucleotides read TGTGCCAGCAGTGAGGGACTCAGCACAGATACGCAGTATTTT.

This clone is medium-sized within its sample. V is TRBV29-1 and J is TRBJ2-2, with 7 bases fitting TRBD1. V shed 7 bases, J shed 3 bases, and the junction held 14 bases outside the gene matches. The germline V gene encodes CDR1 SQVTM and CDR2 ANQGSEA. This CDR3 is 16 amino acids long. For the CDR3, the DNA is TGCAGCGCTAACCTTGGACAGGCCCCAGACACCGGGGAGCTGTTTTTT. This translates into CSANLGQAPDTGELFF.

CDR3 loop: CASSETGTDTQYF. CDR3 sequence (DNA): TGTGCCAGTAGTGAAACAGGCACAGATACGCAGTATTTT. V and J are TRBV19 and TRBJ2-3; no clear D. Germline assignment: CDR1 LNHDA and CDR2 SQIVND (reference sequence). The V end lost 5 bases, the J end lost 1 base, and 7 bases lay between the germline ends. CDR3 size: 13 residues.

CDR3 nucleotide sequence: TGTGCCAGTAGTCCTACGCCATATTGGGGGAATAATCAGCCCCAGCATTTT. Its translation: CASSPTPYWGNNQPQHF. The chain recombines TRBV19 with TRBJ1-5; possibly TRBD1 for D (5 bases). The CDR3 totals 17 residues. CDR1 and CDR2 from the germline V gene are LNHDA and SQIVND (reference sequence). V shed 5 bases and J shed 4 bases, with 21 bases lying between them.

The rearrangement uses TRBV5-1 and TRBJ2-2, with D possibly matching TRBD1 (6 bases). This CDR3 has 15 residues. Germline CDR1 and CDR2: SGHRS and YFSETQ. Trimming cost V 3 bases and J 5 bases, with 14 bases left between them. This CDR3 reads CASSSGTPTTGELFF. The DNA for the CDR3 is TGCGCCAGCAGCTCTGGGACACCCACGACCGGGGAGCTGTTTTTT.

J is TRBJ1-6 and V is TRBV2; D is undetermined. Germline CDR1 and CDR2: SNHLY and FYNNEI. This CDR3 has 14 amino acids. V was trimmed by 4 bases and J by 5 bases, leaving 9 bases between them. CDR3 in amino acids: CASSVLGNNSPLHF. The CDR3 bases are TGTGCCAGCAGTGTTCTAGGGAATAATTCACCCCTCCACTTT.

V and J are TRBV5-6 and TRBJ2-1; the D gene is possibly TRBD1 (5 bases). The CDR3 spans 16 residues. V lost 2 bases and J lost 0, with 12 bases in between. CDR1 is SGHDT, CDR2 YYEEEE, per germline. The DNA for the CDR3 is TGTGCCAGCAGCTTAGTCCAAGACAGCTCCTACAATGAGCAGTTCTTC. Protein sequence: CASSLVQDSSYNEQFF.

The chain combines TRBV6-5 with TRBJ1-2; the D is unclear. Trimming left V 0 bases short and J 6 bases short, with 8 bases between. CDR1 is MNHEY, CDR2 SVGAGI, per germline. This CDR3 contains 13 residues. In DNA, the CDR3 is TGTGCCAGCAGTTACTCGAACAGTAATGGCTACACCTTC. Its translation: CASSYSNSNGYTF.

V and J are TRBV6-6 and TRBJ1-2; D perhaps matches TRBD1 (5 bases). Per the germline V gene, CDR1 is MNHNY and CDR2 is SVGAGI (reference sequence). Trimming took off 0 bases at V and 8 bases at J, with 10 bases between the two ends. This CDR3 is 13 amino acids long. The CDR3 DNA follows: TGTGCCAGCAGTTACTCGGGGCAGCCCGGCTACACCTTC. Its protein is CASSYSGQPGYTF.

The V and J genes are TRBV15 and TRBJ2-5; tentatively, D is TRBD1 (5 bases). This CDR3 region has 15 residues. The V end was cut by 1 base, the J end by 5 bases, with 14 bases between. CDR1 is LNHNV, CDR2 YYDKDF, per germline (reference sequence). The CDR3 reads CATSRAMGRKETQYF. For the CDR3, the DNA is TGTGCCACCAGCAGAGCCATGGGGCGCAAGGAGACCCAGTACTTC.

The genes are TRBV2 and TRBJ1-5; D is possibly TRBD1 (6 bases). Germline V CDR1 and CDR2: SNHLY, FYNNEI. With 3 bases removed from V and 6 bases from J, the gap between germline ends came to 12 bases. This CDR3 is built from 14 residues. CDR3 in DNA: TGTGCCAGCAGTGAGGTCAGGGGAGGTCAGCCCCAGCATTTT. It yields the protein CASSEVRGGQPQHF.

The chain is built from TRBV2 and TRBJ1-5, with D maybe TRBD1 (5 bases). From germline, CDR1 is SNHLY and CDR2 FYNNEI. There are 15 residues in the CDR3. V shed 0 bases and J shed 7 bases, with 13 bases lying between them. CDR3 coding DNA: TGTGCCAGCAGTGAAGCCGGGCGGGGGGAGCAGCCCCAGCATTTT. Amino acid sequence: CASSEAGRGEQPQHF.

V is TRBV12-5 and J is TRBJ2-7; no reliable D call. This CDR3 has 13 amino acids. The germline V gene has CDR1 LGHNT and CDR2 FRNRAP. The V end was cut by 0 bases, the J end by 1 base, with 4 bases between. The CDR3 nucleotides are TGTGCTAGTGGTTTGGTCTCGTCCTACGAGCAGTACTTC. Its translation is CASGLVSSYEQYF.

The CDR3 bases are TGTGCCTGGATGACAGGGCCCACTGAAGCTTTCTTT. Translated, it gives CAWMTGPTEAFF. This sequence joins TRBV30 and TRBJ1-1; 7 bases line up with TRBD1. The V and J ends lost 4 bases and 4 bases, in that order; junction bases with no gene match: 3. Germline loops: CDR1 GTSNPN, CDR2 SVGIG (reference sequence). CDR3 length: 12 amino acids.

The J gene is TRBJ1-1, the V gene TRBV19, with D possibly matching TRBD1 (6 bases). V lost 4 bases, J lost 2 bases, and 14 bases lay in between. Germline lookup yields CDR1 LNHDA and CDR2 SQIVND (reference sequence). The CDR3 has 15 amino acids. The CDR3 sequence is CASSTLRTANTEAFF. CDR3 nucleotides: TGTGCCAGTAGTACGCTCCGGACAGCTAACACTGAAGCTTTCTTT.

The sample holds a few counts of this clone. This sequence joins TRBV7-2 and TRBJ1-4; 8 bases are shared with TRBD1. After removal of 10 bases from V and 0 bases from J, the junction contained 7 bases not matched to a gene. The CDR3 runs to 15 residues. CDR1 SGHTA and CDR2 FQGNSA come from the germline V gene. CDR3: CATRGTGATNEKLFF. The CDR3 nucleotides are TGTGCCACCCGGGGGACAGGTGCAACTAATGAAAAACTGTTTTTT.

This CDR3 reads CASSATDPGQRYTGELFF. In DNA, the CDR3 is TGTGCCAGCAGCGCCACCGATCCGGGACAGAGATACACCGGGGAGCTGTTTTTT. The genes are TRBV2 and TRBJ2-2, with 7 bases aligning to TRBD1. This CDR3 is 18 amino acids long. Germline CDR1 reads SNHLY; CDR2 reads FYNNEI. The ends lost 6 bases at V and 3 bases at J; junction bases unmatched: 16.

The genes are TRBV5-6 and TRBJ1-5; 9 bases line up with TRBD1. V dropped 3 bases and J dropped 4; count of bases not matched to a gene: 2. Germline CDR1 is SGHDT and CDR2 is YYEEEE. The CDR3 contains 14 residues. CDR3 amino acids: CASSYRGLNQPQHF. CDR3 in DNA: TGTGCCAGCAGCTACAGGGGGCTAAATCAGCCCCAGCATTTT.

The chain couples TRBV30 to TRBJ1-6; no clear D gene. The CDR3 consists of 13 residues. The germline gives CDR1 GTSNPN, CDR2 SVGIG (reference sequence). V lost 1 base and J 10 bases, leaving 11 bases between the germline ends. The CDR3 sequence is CAWSAESGSPLHF. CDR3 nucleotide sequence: TGTGCCTGGAGTGCCGAAAGCGGGTCACCCCTCCACTTT.

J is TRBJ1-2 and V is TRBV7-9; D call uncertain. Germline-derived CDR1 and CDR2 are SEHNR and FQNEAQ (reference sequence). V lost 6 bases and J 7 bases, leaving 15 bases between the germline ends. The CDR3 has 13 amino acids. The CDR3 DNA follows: TGTGCCAGCAGTCGTTCCGATACGGGTGGCTACACCTTC. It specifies CASSRSDTGGYTF.

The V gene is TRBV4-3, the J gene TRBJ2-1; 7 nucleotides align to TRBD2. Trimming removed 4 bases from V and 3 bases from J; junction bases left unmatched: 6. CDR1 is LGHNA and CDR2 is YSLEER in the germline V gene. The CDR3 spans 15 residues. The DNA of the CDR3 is TGCGCCAGCAGCCTCGCGGGGACTAACTACAATGAGCAGTTCTTC. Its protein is CASSLAGTNYNEQFF.

CDR3 coding DNA: TGTGCCAGCAGGAAAGGGACAGTGAGTAATCAGCCCCAGCATTTT. It translates to CASRKGTVSNQPQHF. The chain employs TRBV2 and TRBJ1-5, with 7 bases matching TRBD1. V lost 6 bases to trimming and J lost 4 bases; unmatched junction nucleotides: 9. The CDR3 is made up of 15 amino acids. The germline V gene has CDR1 SNHLY and CDR2 FYNNEI.

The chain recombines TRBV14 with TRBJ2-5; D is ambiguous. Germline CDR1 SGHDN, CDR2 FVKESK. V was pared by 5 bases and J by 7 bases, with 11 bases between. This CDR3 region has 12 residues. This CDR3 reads CASSSTSWTQYF. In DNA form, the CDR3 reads TGTGCCAGCAGCAGCACAAGCTGGACCCAGTACTTC.

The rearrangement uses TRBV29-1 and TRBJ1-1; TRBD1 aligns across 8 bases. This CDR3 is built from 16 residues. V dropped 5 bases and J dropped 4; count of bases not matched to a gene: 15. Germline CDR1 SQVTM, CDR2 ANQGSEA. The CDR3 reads CSVYESIRGRGTEAFF. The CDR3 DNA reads TGCAGCGTTTACGAATCCATCAGGGGGCGCGGCACTGAAGCTTTCTTT.

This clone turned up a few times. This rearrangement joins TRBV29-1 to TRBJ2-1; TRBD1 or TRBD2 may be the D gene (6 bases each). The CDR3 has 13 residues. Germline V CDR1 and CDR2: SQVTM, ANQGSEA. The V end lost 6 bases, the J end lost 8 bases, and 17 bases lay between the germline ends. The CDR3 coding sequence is TGCAGCGTGAACATGATGGGGGGCGATGAGCAGTTCTTC. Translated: CSVNMMGGDEQFF.

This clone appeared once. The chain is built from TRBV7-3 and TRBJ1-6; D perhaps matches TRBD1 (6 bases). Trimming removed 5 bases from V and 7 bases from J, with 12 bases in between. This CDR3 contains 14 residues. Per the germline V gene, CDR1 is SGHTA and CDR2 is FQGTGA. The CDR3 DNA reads TGTGCCAGCAGCCAAGGGGGTGGGAATTCACCCCTCCACTTT. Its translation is CASSQGGGNSPLHF.

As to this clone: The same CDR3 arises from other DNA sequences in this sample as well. In DNA form, the CDR3 reads TGCAGCGTTGACAGGGGGCGCGGAGATACGCAGTATTTT. Translation: CSVDRGRGDTQYF. The chain joins TRBV29-1 to TRBJ2-3; 8 nucleotides line up with TRBD1. CDR1 is SQVTM, CDR2 ANQGSEA, per germline. This CDR3 comprises 13 residues. Unmatched junction bases numbered 4, after V lost 3 bases and J lost 5 bases.

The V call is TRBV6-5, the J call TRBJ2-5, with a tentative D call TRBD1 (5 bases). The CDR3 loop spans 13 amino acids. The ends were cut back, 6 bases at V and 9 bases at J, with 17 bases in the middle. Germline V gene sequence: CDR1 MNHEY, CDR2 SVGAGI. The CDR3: CASRQTGLRAQYF. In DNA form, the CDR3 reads TGTGCCAGCAGGCAAACAGGTCTTCGGGCCCAGTACTTC.